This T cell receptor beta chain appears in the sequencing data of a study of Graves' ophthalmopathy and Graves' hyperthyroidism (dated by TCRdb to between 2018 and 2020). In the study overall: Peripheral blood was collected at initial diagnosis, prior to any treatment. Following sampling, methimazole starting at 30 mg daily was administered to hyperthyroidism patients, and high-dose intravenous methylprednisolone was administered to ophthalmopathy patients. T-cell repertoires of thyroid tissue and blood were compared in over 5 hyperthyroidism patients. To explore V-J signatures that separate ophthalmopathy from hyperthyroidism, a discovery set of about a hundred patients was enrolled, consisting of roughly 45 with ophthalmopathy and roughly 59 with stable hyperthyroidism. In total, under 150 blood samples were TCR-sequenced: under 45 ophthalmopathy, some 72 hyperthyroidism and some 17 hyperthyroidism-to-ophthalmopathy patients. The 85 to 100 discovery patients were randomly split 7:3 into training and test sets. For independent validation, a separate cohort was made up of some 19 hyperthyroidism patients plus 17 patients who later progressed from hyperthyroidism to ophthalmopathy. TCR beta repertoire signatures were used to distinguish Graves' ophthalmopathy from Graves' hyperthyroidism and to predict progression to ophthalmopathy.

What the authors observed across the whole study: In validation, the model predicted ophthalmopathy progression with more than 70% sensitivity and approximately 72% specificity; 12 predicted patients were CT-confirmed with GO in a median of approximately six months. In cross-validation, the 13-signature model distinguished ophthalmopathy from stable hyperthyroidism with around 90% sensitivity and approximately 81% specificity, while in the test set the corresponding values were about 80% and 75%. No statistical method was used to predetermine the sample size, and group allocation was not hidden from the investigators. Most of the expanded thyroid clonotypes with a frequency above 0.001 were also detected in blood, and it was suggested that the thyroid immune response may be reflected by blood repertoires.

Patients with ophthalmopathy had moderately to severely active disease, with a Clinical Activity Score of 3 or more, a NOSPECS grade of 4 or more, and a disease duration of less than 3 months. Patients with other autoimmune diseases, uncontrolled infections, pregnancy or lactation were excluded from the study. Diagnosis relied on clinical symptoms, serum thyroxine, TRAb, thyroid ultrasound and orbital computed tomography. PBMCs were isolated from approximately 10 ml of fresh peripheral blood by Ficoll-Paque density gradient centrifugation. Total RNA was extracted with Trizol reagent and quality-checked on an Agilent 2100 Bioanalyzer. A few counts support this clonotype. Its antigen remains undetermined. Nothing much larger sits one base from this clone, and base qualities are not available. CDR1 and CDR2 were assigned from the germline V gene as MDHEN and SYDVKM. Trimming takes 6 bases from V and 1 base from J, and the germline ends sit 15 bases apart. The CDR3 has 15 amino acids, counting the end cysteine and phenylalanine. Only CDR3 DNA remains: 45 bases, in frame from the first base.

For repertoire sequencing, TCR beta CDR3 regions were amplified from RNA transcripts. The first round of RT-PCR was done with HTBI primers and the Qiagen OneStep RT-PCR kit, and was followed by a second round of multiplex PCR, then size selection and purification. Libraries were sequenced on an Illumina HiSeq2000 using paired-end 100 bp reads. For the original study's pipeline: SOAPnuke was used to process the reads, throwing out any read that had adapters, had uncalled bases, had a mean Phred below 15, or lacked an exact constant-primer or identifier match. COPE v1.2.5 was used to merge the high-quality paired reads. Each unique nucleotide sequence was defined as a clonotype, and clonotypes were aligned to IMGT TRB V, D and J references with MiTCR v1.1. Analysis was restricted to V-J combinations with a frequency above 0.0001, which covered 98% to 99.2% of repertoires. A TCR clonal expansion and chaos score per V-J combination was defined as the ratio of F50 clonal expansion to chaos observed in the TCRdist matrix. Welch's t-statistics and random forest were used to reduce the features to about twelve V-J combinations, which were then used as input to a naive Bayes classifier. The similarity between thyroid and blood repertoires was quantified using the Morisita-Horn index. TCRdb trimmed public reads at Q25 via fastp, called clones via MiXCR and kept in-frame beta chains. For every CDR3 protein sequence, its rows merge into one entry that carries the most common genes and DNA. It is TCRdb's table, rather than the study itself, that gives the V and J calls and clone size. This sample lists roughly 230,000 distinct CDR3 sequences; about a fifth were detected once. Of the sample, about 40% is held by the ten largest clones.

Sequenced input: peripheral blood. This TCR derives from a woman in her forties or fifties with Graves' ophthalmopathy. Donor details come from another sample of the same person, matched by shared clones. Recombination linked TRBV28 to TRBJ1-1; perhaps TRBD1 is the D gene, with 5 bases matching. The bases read TGTGCCAGCAGGTCTCTTGGGAGGGGGAACACTGAAGCTTTCTTT. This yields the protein CASRSLGRGNTEAFF.